These 4 T cell receptor beta chains were sequenced from one sample in a study of T cell clonality in common variable immunodeficiency. Sequenced by immunoSEQ multiplex PCR; TCRdb stores in-frame clones only, minus some. The sample counts about 64,000 clones, none seen once; the ten largest own about 1.8%. Sequencing was carried out using peripheral blood mononuclear cells. The receptors here all came from a person between 18 and 75 years old in good health.

This clone was observed many times. Coverage ceases 3 residues before the CDR3 finishes, and the germline J gene fills in the end. The chain carries TRBV19 and TRBJ1-5; D remains ambiguous. The CDR3 runs 16 residues. The V gene lost 5 bases and the J gene lost 1 base, with 15 bases spanning the gap. The germline V gene encodes CDR1 LNHDA and CDR2 SQIVND (reference sequence). The sequenced CDR3 bases are TGTGCCAGTAGTCTTCTCACTAGTTGGAGCAATCAGCCC. Translating gives CASSLLTSWSNQP. The complete CDR3 sequence is CASSLLTSWSNQPQHF.

This clone turned up a few times. The read terminates 3 residues before the CDR3 end, so the remaining end is supplied by the germline J gene. The chain has TRBV7-9 and TRBJ2-3; TRBD1 agrees at 8 bases. This CDR3 comprises 15 residues. Trimming removed 5 bases from V and 2 bases from J; junction bases left unmatched: 6. Germline-derived CDR1 and CDR2 are SEHNR and FQNEAQ (reference sequence). The covered CDR3 bases are TGTGCCAGCAGCCCCGGGACAGGAGCCACAGATACG. It specifies CASSPGTGATDT. In full, the CDR3 is CASSPGTGATDTQYF.

This clone was counted ten times or more. The read halts 3 residues ahead of the CDR3 end, with the missing end drawn from the germline J gene. V and J are TRBV12-3 or TRBV12-4 and TRBJ2-2; 8 bases are shared with TRBD1. Trimming took 4 bases from V and 1 from J; bases not matched to a gene: 5. The CDR3 covers 16 residues. The sequenced part of the CDR3 DNA is TGTGCCAGCAGTTCCGCCGGGACAGGGAACACCGGGGAG. Translated: CASSSAGTGNTGE. In full, the CDR3 is CASSSAGTGNTGELFF.

At least ten counts were recorded for this clone. Read coverage stops 3 residues before the CDR3 terminus; the germline J gene supplies the remainder. The rearrangement joins TRBV18 to TRBJ1-1; maybe TRBD1 (6 bases). This CDR3 has 13 residues. Between the trimmed V and J ends, which lost 10 bases and 1 base, there was a span of 13 bases. Germline CDR1 is KGHSH and CDR2 is LQKENI. CDR3 bases read: TGTGCCACCTCGGGACACCCGAACACTGAA. As protein: CATSGHPNTE. The complete CDR3 protein is CATSGHPNTEAFF.